The present entry profiles one TCR beta chain with its context. This record comes from a study of radiotherapy plus CTLA-4 blockade in lung cancer. Study summary: Objective response was observed in roughly 20% of patients, and disease control in 30% to 35%.

The CDR3 totals 16 residues. CDR1 is LNHDA, CDR2 SQIVND, per germline (reference sequence). J was trimmed by 5 bases and V by 4 bases; bases with no gene match: 13. Using immunoSEQ multiplex PCR, the repertoire was profiled, and TCRdb retains in-frame clones only, with some absent. This sample has 53,000 or so clones; over 75% occur once, and the top ten carry around 7.6%. This receptor was obtained from a human donor with non-small cell lung cancer whose response to radiotherapy plus ipilimumab could not be evaluated. This specimen was peripheral blood, taken from a patient treated with radiotherapy plus ipilimumab. The chain has TRBV19 and TRBJ1-1; 7 nucleotides match TRBD1. CDR3 loop: CASSTHPDRAITEAFF. As DNA, the CDR3 is TGTGCCAGTAGTACACACCCAGACAGGGCGATTACTGAAGCTTTCTTT.